The 21 T cell receptor beta chains listed next were all sequenced from one sample in a study of blood T cell repertoires in COVID-19. TCRdb's copy holds only in-frame clones and misses some; the assay was immunoSEQ multiplex PCR. The data hold 450,000 to 500,000 clones, with approximately 90% observed a single time. The source material was PBMCs or T cells enriched from blood (not recorded which). The receptors were gathered from a woman aged 18-29 years who had recovered from COVID-19.

The rearrangement uses TRBV5-5 and TRBJ1-6; 9 bases fit TRBD1. Losses at the gene ends were 4 bases for V and 10 bases for J; bases not matched to a gene: 3. The CDR3 contains 13 residues. Germline CDR1 SGHKS, CDR2 YYEKEE (reference sequence). The CDR3 protein is CASSPGQGSPLHF. The CDR3 DNA reads as TGTGCCAGCAGCCCAGGACAGGGGTCACCCCTCCACTTT.

In its sample, this clone was seen once. The chain is built from TRBV5-1 and TRBJ2-3; 7 positions agree with TRBD2. The CDR3 runs 15 residues. Germline loops: CDR1 SGHRS, CDR2 YFSETQ. V trimming: 2 bases; J trimming: 0 bases; junction bases outside the gene matches: 3. In nucleotides, the CDR3 is TGCGCCAGCAGCTTACCTAGCGGCAGCACAGATACGCAGTATTTT. The encoded protein is CASSLPSGSTDTQYF.

The chain links TRBV10-3 to TRBJ1-2; TRBD1 aligns across 7 bases. The junction had 14 bases not matched to a gene; V was cut back by 8 bases and J by 8 bases. Germline V lookup: CDR1 ENHRY, CDR2 SYGVKD. The CDR3 spans 14 residues. The CDR3 sequence is CAISSLQGERGYTF. CDR3 coding DNA: TGTGCCATCTCGAGCCTCCAGGGGGAACGGGGCTACACCTTC.

The rearrangement uses TRBV7-2 and TRBJ1-1, with 8 bases lining up with TRBD1. CDR3 length: 13 residues. The junction had 3 bases not matched to a gene; V was cut back by 5 bases and J by 4 bases. The V gene's germline CDR1 is SGHTA and CDR2 FQGNSA. The CDR3 DNA follows: TGTGCCAGCAGCGCCGACAGGGGCACTGAAGCTTTCTTT. Translated, it gives CASSADRGTEAFF.

This clone was observed a single time. V and J are TRBV2 and TRBJ2-1; 7 nucleotides match TRBD1. This CDR3 spans 16 amino acids. The germline V gene encodes CDR1 SNHLY and CDR2 FYNNEI. The junction had 10 bases not matched to a gene; V was cut back by 8 bases and J by 0 bases. The CDR3 DNA follows: TGTGCCAGCCTACAGGGGCCGATGAGCTCCTACAATGAGCAGTTCTTC. Its translation: CASLQGPMSSYNEQFF. The variable domain in full, completed from reference TRBV2 and TRBJ2-1, reads EPEVTQTPSHQVTQMGQEVILRCVPISNHLYFYWYRQILGQKVEFLVSFYNNEISEKSEIFDDQFSVERPDGSNFTLKIRSTKLEDSAMYFCASLQGPMSSYNEQFFGPGTRLTVL.

V usage is TRBV29-1 and J usage is TRBJ1-1; D gene uncertain. Trimming took off 5 bases at V and 3 bases at J, with 4 bases between the two ends. The CDR3 has 10 amino acids. Germline V gene data show CDR1 as SQVTM and CDR2 as ANQGSEA. The CDR3 loop is CSVLYTEAFF. The CDR3 DNA sequence: TGCAGCGTTCTGTACACTGAAGCTTTCTTT.

The CDR3 is CASSPRGRAGNTIYF. In DNA form, the CDR3 reads TGTGCCAGCAGCCCGAGAGGGAGGGCTGGAAACACCATATATTTT. This chain joins TRBV9 and TRBJ1-3; D is undetermined. The CDR3 contains 15 residues. Germline CDR1 SGDLS, CDR2 YYNGEE. The germline V and J ends were trimmed by 4 bases and 2 bases, with 13 bases remaining between them.

This chain uses TRBV7-3 with TRBJ1-6; a weak D match, TRBD1 (6 bases). The CDR3 has 13 residues. The germline CDR1 and CDR2 sequences are SGHTA and FQGTGA. V was clipped by 1 base and J by 9 bases, with 7 bases between them. The CDR3 loop is CASSLIRGSPLHF. As DNA, the CDR3 is TGTGCCAGCAGCTTAATCAGGGGTTCACCCCTCCACTTT.

The chain recombines TRBV3-1 (or the pseudogene TRBV3-2) with TRBJ2-5; D is possibly TRBD2 (7 bases). Trimming stripped 4 bases from V and 2 bases from J, with 11 bases between. This CDR3 region has 14 residues. The germline V gene has CDR1 LGHDT and CDR2 YNNKEL (reference sequence). DNA of the CDR3: TGTGCCAGCAGCCTTCGGGGGGCTCAAGAGACCCAGTACTTC. It translates to CASSLRGAQETQYF.

This chain joins TRBV10-1 and TRBJ2-3; no definite D call. The CDR3 contains 13 residues. V was clipped by 0 bases and J by 6 bases, with 7 bases between them. Germline CDR1 WNHNN, CDR2 SYGVQD (reference sequence). The CDR3 DNA reads as TGCGCCAGCAGTGAGTCCGTAGCCGATACGCAGTATTTT. Translated: CASSESVADTQYF.

The chain links TRBV4-1 to TRBJ2-7, with 7 bases that match TRBD1. The CDR3 totals 12 residues. Germline assignment: CDR1 MGHRA and CDR2 YSYEKL. V dropped 3 bases and J dropped 8; count of bases not matched to a gene: 4. DNA of the CDR3: TGCGCCAGCAGCCACTGGGACAGTCAGCAGTACTTC. Translation gives CASSHWDSQQYF.

J is TRBJ2-4 and V is TRBV6-5; D is unclear. The germline V gene encodes CDR1 MNHEY and CDR2 SVGAGI. The CDR3 loop spans 13 amino acids. Trimming shortened V by 8 bases and J by 0 bases, and 8 bases separated the two germline ends. The CDR3 here is CASREIAKNIQYF. CDR3 bases: TGTGCCAGCCGAGAGATAGCCAAAAACATTCAGTACTTC.

The count of this clone is one. This sequence joins TRBV9 and TRBJ2-7, with 8 positions matching TRBD1. CDR1 is SGDLS, CDR2 YYNGEE, per germline. This CDR3 spans 14 amino acids. Trimming took 4 bases from V and 3 from J; bases not matched to a gene: 6. The CDR3 DNA sequence: TGTGCCAGCAGCTCGCAGACAGGGGACTACGAGCAGTACTTC. This sequence encodes CASSSQTGDYEQYF.

CDR3 residues: CASSPPGLTTNVEQFF. DNA for the CDR3: TGTGCCAGCAGCCCGCCGGGACTAACTACCAATGTTGAGCAGTTCTTC. The gene calls are TRBV13 and TRBJ2-1; 7 nucleotides line up with TRBD2. This CDR3 region has 16 residues. J lost 9 bases, V lost 5 bases, and 16 bases had no gene match. Germline-derived CDR1 and CDR2 are PRHDT and FYEKMQ (reference sequence).

The rearrangement uses TRBV6-5 and TRBJ2-3; D might be TRBD2 (6 bases). The CDR3 covers 14 residues. From germline, CDR1 is MNHEY and CDR2 SVGAGI. Trimming pared 2 bases from V and 8 bases from J, leaving 14 bases between. As DNA, the CDR3 is TGTGCCAGCAGTTACACGGCCGGGGGAGGTACGCAGTATTTT. As protein: CASSYTAGGGTQYF.

Turning to this clone: The same CDR3 arises from other DNA sequences in this sample as well. V and J are TRBV18 and TRBJ1-2; D call uncertain. The germline gives CDR1 KGHSH, CDR2 LQKENI. The CDR3 extends over 13 amino acids. V dropped 2 bases and J dropped 5 bases, with 9 bases sitting between them. The CDR3, as DNA: TGTGCCAGCTCACCAGGAGGGAATTATGGCTACACCTTC. Its protein is CASSPGGNYGYTF.

The chain links TRBV6-1 to TRBJ1-5; perhaps TRBD1 as D (5 bases). Germline CDR1 and CDR2: MNHNS and SASEGT. This CDR3 region has 17 residues. The V end was cut by 2 bases, the J end by 2 bases, with 16 bases between. CDR3 residues: CASSELQGIQGNQPQHF. In DNA, the CDR3 is TGTGCCAGCAGTGAACTGCAGGGCATTCAAGGCAATCAGCCCCAGCATTTT.

The chain employs TRBV6-5 and TRBJ1-2, with D hard to call. Trimming pared 0 bases from V and 8 bases from J, leaving 10 bases between. The CDR3 totals 13 residues. CDR1 is MNHEY, CDR2 SVGAGI, per germline. CDR3 sequence (DNA): TGTGCCAGCAGTTACTCGAGTTCTCTCGGCTACACCTTC. This gives the protein CASSYSSSLGYTF.

With regard to this clone: Other DNA variants within this sample encode the same CDR3. This chain links TRBV27 with TRBJ2-1; the D is unclear. CDR1 and CDR2 from the germline V gene are MNHEY and SMNVEV (reference sequence). The CDR3 is 15 residues long. V shed 3 bases and J shed 0 bases, with 9 bases lying between them. This CDR3 is CASSLSLSSYNEQFF. CDR3 bases: TGTGCCAGCAGTTTGTCTCTGAGCTCCTACAATGAGCAGTTCTTC.

The V call is TRBV3-1 (or the pseudogene TRBV3-2), the J call TRBJ1-5, with D possibly matching TRBD1 (6 bases). The CDR3 runs 17 residues. Germline V lookup: CDR1 LGHDT, CDR2 YNNKEL (reference sequence). Trimming removed 4 bases at V and 5 bases at J, with 21 bases between. This chain's CDR3 is CASSPRGVDSIDQPQHF. The CDR3 nucleotides are TGTGCCAGCAGCCCCCGGGGGGTGGACAGCATCGATCAGCCCCAGCATTTT.

This chain uses TRBV5-1 with TRBJ1-1; 8 bases are shared with TRBD1. Germline CDR1 and CDR2: SGHRS and YFSETQ. CDR3 length: 17 residues. Unmatched junction bases numbered 13, after V lost 1 base and J lost 5 bases. In DNA, the CDR3 is TGCGCCAGCAGCTTGAGATACCAGGGGGCGCGGGAGACTGAAGCTTTCTTT. Translating it yields CASSLRYQGARETEAFF.